This T cell receptor beta chain was found in a study of blood T cell repertoires in COVID-19. Across the study: Samples taken during acute and convalescent COVID-19 were collected in the United States, Italy and Spain. PBMCs, B-cell-depleted T cells, or T cells were the source of the cDNA or gDNA that made up the material.

Authors' methods: Using reference gene primer amplification, nucleated cell counts were estimated. Clones were read by immunoSEQ multiplex PCR, and TCRdb kept only the in-frame ones, dropping some. V, J and clone size derive from that table, while D and trimming were established from the DNA sequence. The sample carries roughly 150,000 clones, more than 70% recorded once. Per germline, CDR1 MNHNY and CDR2 SVGAGI (reference sequence). Trimming took 6 bases from V and 8 from J, leaving 13 bases between them. CDR3 length: 12 amino acids. This TCR came from a woman in her seventies who had recovered from COVID-19. This chain joins TRBV6-6 and TRBJ1-2; a possible D gene is TRBD1 (5 bases). Sample: peripheral blood. The CDR3 sequence: CASRPHGAGYTF. DNA of the CDR3: TGTGCCAGCAGACCACATGGGGCGGGCTACACCTTC.